This is a list of T cell receptor beta chains from one sample in a study of blood T cell repertoires in COVID-19. Sequencing used immunoSEQ multiplex PCR; TCRdb keeps in-frame clones, though not all of them. This sample has around 64,000 clones, with 85% to 90% found just once. The material sequenced was peripheral blood. These receptors were taken from a man aged 45 to 65 with active COVID-19. The CDR3 runs from the conserved cysteine through the conserved F or W. Fields, in order: V gene, D gene, J gene, CDR3 length, clone size, CDR3 protein, CDR3 DNA. The D gene is left open where the match is weak. Rows may omit the clone size; those that give it use once, few, many or a size class.

V gene: TRBV10-2
D gene: TRBD1
J gene: TRBJ1-6
CDR3 length: 15
clone size: many
CDR3 protein: CASSSLTGENSPLHF
CDR3 DNA: TGCGCCAGCAGTTCTTTGACAGGGGAAAATTCACCCCTCCACTTT

V gene: TRBV20-1
D gene: TRBD1
J gene: TRBJ2-7
CDR3 length: 11
clone size: -
CDR3 protein: CSATQGAEQYF
CDR3 DNA: TGCAGTGCTACTCAGGGGGCCGAGCAGTACTTC

V gene: TRBV12-3/TRBV12-4
D gene: -
J gene: TRBJ2-7
CDR3 length: 12
clone size: -
CDR3 protein: CASSPDGGEQYF
CDR3 DNA: TGTGCCAGCAGTCCGGACGGAGGCGAGCAGTACTTC

V gene: TRBV14
D gene: -
J gene: TRBJ1-2
CDR3 length: 15
clone size: -
CDR3 protein: CASSQDPRTWRGYTF
CDR3 DNA: TGTGCCAGCAGCCAAGACCCCCGGACCTGGAGGGGCTACACCTTC

V gene: TRBV5-1
D gene: TRBD1
J gene: TRBJ1-6
CDR3 length: 16
clone size: once
CDR3 protein: CASSEGQGSYNSPLHF
CDR3 DNA: TGCGCCAGCAGCGAGGGACAGGGCTCCTATAATTCACCCCTCCACTTT

V gene: TRBV27
D gene: -
J gene: TRBJ1-2
CDR3 length: 13
clone size: once
CDR3 protein: CASSWVGGDGYTF
CDR3 DNA: TGTGCCAGCAGTTGGGTTGGGGGGGATGGCTACACCTTC

V gene: TRBV30
D gene: TRBD2
J gene: TRBJ2-1
CDR3 length: 17
clone size: -
CDR3 protein: CAWSAGTSGRVRNEQFF
CDR3 DNA: TGTGCCTGGAGTGCAGGGACTAGCGGGAGGGTGCGGAATGAGCAGTTCTTC

V gene: TRBV7-3
D gene: -
J gene: TRBJ2-2
CDR3 length: 16
clone size: -
CDR3 protein: CASSPRVVGNTGELFF
CDR3 DNA: TGTGCCAGCAGCCCCCGGGTAGTGGGGAACACCGGGGAGCTGTTTTTT

V gene: TRBV6-5
D gene: TRBD1
J gene: TRBJ1-6
CDR3 length: 16
clone size: -
CDR3 protein: CASSYLDRRTYSPLHF
CDR3 DNA: TGTGCCAGCAGTTACTTGGACAGGCGCACCTATTCACCCCTCCACTTT

V gene: TRBV6-5
D gene: -
J gene: TRBJ2-7
CDR3 length: 14
clone size: -
CDR3 protein: CATSFDRSGYEQYF
CDR3 DNA: TGTGCCACCAGTTTTGACAGGTCGGGCTACGAGCAGTACTTC

V gene: TRBV3-1/TRBV3-2
D gene: -
J gene: TRBJ2-5
CDR3 length: 14
clone size: -
CDR3 protein: CASSQGVLMETQYF
CDR3 DNA: TGTGCCAGCAGCCAAGGCGTCTTAATGGAGACCCAGTACTTC

V gene: TRBV18
D gene: TRBD1
J gene: TRBJ1-4
CDR3 length: 16
clone size: -
CDR3 protein: CASSSQGAATNEKLFF
CDR3 DNA: TGTGCCAGCTCGTCCCAGGGGGCCGCAACTAATGAAAAACTGTTTTTT

V gene: TRBV7-9
D gene: TRBD2
J gene: TRBJ2-3
CDR3 length: 17
clone size: once
CDR3 protein: CASSLALTSGGADTQYF
CDR3 DNA: TGTGCCAGCAGCTTAGCCCTGACTAGCGGGGGGGCCGATACGCAGTATTTT

V gene: TRBV7-9
D gene: -
J gene: TRBJ2-2
CDR3 length: 19
clone size: -
CDR3 protein: CASRRRPRGSSSGTGELFF
CDR3 DNA: TGTGCCAGCAGACGAAGACCCAGGGGAAGCTCGTCGGGGACCGGGGAGCTGTTTTTT

V gene: TRBV1
D gene: -
J gene: TRBJ1-5
CDR3 length: 14
clone size: -
CDR3 protein: CTSSHRDSNQPQHF
CDR3 DNA: TGCACCAGCAGCCACCGGGATAGCAATCAGCCCCAGCATTTT

V gene: TRBV28
D gene: TRBD2
J gene: TRBJ2-7
CDR3 length: 13
clone size: -
CDR3 protein: CASRGSGSYEQYF
CDR3 DNA: TGTGCCAGCAGGGGCAGCGGGAGCTACGAGCAGTACTTC

V gene: TRBV3-1/TRBV3-2
D gene: -
J gene: TRBJ2-3
CDR3 length: 17
clone size: -
CDR3 protein: CASSQEVDFTSTDTQYF
CDR3 DNA: TGTGCCAGCAGCCAAGAAGTGGACTTTACTAGCACAGATACGCAGTATTTT

V gene: TRBV27
D gene: -
J gene: TRBJ2-3
CDR3 length: 12
clone size: -
CDR3 protein: CASDASLPPLYF
CDR3 DNA: TGTGCCAGCGATGCTTCACTCCCGCCACTGTATTTT

V gene: TRBV7-9
D gene: TRBD1
J gene: TRBJ2-3
CDR3 length: 15
clone size: -
CDR3 protein: CASSAQGQGSDTQYF
CDR3 DNA: TGTGCCAGCAGCGCCCAGGGACAGGGTTCAGATACGCAGTATTTT

V gene: TRBV27
D gene: TRBD2
J gene: TRBJ2-3
CDR3 length: 15
clone size: once
CDR3 protein: CASSILAGITDTQYF
CDR3 DNA: TGTGCCAGCAGTATACTAGCGGGAATCACAGATACGCAGTATTTT

V gene: TRBV6-1
D gene: -
J gene: TRBJ2-5
CDR3 length: 14
clone size: -
CDR3 protein: CASSEYLTVETQYF
CDR3 DNA: TGTGCCAGCAGTGAGTACCTAACGGTTGAGACCCAGTACTTC

V gene: TRBV25-1
D gene: TRBD2
J gene: TRBJ2-5
CDR3 length: 14
clone size: -
CDR3 protein: CASQRDDGSETQYF
CDR3 DNA: TGTGCCAGCCAGCGGGACGACGGGTCGGAGACCCAGTACTTC

V gene: TRBV7-2
D gene: TRBD1
J gene: TRBJ1-2
CDR3 length: 18
clone size: -
CDR3 protein: CASSPRRDRVRPNYGYTF
CDR3 DNA: TGTGCCAGCAGCCCGCGTCGGGACAGGGTTCGACCTAACTATGGCTACACCTTC

V gene: TRBV5-1
D gene: TRBD1
J gene: TRBJ1-2
CDR3 length: 13
clone size: -
CDR3 protein: CASSFGQGGGYTF
CDR3 DNA: TGCGCCAGCAGCTTCGGACAGGGCGGCGGCTACACCTTC

V gene: TRBV7-2
D gene: -
J gene: TRBJ2-7
CDR3 length: 14
clone size: -
CDR3 protein: CASSLISVSYEQYF
CDR3 DNA: TGTGCCAGCAGCTTAATCTCAGTGTCCTACGAGCAGTACTTC

V gene: TRBV6-5
D gene: TRBD2
J gene: TRBJ2-1
CDR3 length: 13
clone size: -
CDR3 protein: CASRLAGAGEQFF
CDR3 DNA: TGTGCCAGCCGACTAGCGGGAGCAGGTGAGCAGTTCTTC

V gene: TRBV19
D gene: -
J gene: TRBJ2-1
CDR3 length: 13
clone size: -
CDR3 protein: CASSIGQGSEQFF
CDR3 DNA: TGTGCCAGTAGTATAGGGCAGGGCAGTGAGCAGTTCTTC

V gene: TRBV2
D gene: -
J gene: TRBJ1-2
CDR3 length: 14
clone size: -
CDR3 protein: CASLPDNVNYGYTF
CDR3 DNA: TGTGCCAGCCTCCCGGACAACGTTAACTATGGCTACACCTTC

V gene: TRBV14
D gene: -
J gene: TRBJ1-2
CDR3 length: 14
clone size: -
CDR3 protein: CASSQELGNYGYTF
CDR3 DNA: TGTGCCAGCAGCCAAGAGCTCGGGAACTATGGCTACACCTTC

V gene: TRBV7-9
D gene: -
J gene: TRBJ1-5
CDR3 length: 13
clone size: few
CDR3 protein: CASSAQGYQPQHF
CDR3 DNA: TGTGCCAGCAGCGCCCAGGGTTACCAGCCCCAGCATTTT

V gene: TRBV29-1
D gene: -
J gene: TRBJ2-2
CDR3 length: 15
clone size: -
CDR3 protein: CSVPAQRANTGELFF
CDR3 DNA: TGCAGCGTGCCGGCGCAGCGCGCGAACACCGGGGAGCTGTTTTTT

V gene: TRBV5-1
D gene: TRBD1
J gene: TRBJ2-7
CDR3 length: 16
clone size: -
CDR3 protein: CASSFGETGVRGEQYF
CDR3 DNA: TGCGCCAGCAGCTTCGGTGAGACAGGGGTTCGGGGCGAGCAGTACTTC

V gene: TRBV30
D gene: -
J gene: TRBJ2-7
CDR3 length: 14
clone size: once
CDR3 protein: CAWIPRGTAYEQYF
CDR3 DNA: TGTGCCTGGATCCCACGCGGGACAGCCTACGAGCAGTACTTC

V gene: TRBV7-2
D gene: TRBD2
J gene: TRBJ2-1
CDR3 length: 16
clone size: few
CDR3 protein: CASSLTGGRAENEQFF
CDR3 DNA: TGTGCCAGCAGCTTAACCGGCGGGAGGGCTGAGAATGAGCAGTTCTTC

V gene: TRBV28
D gene: TRBD2
J gene: TRBJ2-3
CDR3 length: 15
clone size: once
CDR3 protein: CASSALAGDVDTQYF
CDR3 DNA: TGTGCCAGCAGTGCACTAGCGGGAGACGTAGATACGCAGTATTTT

V gene: TRBV12-3/TRBV12-4
D gene: TRBD1
J gene: TRBJ2-1
CDR3 length: 12
clone size: -
CDR3 protein: CASSSGTDEQFF
CDR3 DNA: TGTGCCAGCAGTTCCGGGACAGATGAGCAGTTCTTC

V gene: TRBV28
D gene: TRBD2
J gene: TRBJ2-3
CDR3 length: 17
clone size: -
CDR3 protein: CASLPGTSGRMADTQYF
CDR3 DNA: TGTGCCAGCCTCCCCGGGACTAGCGGGAGGATGGCGGATACGCAGTATTTT

V gene: TRBV23-1
D gene: TRBD1
J gene: TRBJ1-1
CDR3 length: 13
clone size: -
CDR3 protein: CASRRDRNTEAFF
CDR3 DNA: TGCGCCAGCAGGCGGGACAGGAACACTGAAGCTTTCTTT

V gene: TRBV5-1
D gene: -
J gene: TRBJ1-4
CDR3 length: 15
clone size: -
CDR3 protein: CASSARTDKAEKLFF
CDR3 DNA: TGCGCCAGCAGCGCCAGAACGGACAAGGCTGAAAAACTGTTTTTT

V gene: TRBV9
D gene: TRBD2
J gene: TRBJ2-2
CDR3 length: 18
clone size: -
CDR3 protein: CASSSVRLAGVHTGELFF
CDR3 DNA: TGTGCCAGCAGCTCAGTGAGACTAGCGGGGGTTCACACCGGGGAGCTGTTTTTT

V gene: TRBV7-3
D gene: TRBD2
J gene: TRBJ2-3
CDR3 length: 14
clone size: -
CDR3 protein: CASSLGAGGDTQYF
CDR3 DNA: TGTGCCAGCAGCTTAGGAGCGGGGGGTGATACGCAGTATTTT

V gene: TRBV6-5
D gene: -
J gene: TRBJ1-3
CDR3 length: 15
clone size: -
CDR3 protein: CASSSPHSEGNTIYF
CDR3 DNA: TGTGCCAGCAGTTCCCCCCACTCGGAGGGAAACACCATATATTTT

V gene: TRBV27
D gene: -
J gene: TRBJ2-5
CDR3 length: 14
clone size: -
CDR3 protein: CASSFSGWTKTQYF
CDR3 DNA: TGTGCCAGCAGTTTTAGCGGCTGGACTAAGACCCAGTACTTC

V gene: TRBV7-9
D gene: -
J gene: TRBJ2-2
CDR3 length: 14
clone size: -
CDR3 protein: CASSQSGGAGELFF
CDR3 DNA: TGTGCCAGCAGCCAAAGCGGAGGAGCCGGGGAGCTGTTTTTT

V gene: TRBV6-1
D gene: -
J gene: TRBJ1-1
CDR3 length: 14
clone size: -
CDR3 protein: CASSEVWSSTEAFF
CDR3 DNA: TGTGCCAGCAGTGAAGTCTGGTCTAGCACTGAAGCTTTCTTT

V gene: TRBV4-1
D gene: TRBD2
J gene: TRBJ2-1
CDR3 length: 17
clone size: few
CDR3 protein: CASSQEKRGALYNEQFF
CDR3 DNA: TGCGCCAGCAGCCAAGAGAAGCGGGGGGCACTCTACAATGAGCAGTTCTTC

V gene: TRBV25-1
D gene: -
J gene: TRBJ2-5
CDR3 length: 16
clone size: -
CDR3 protein: CASSDPTGGVQETQYF
CDR3 DNA: TGTGCCAGCAGTGACCCTACAGGGGGGGTGCAAGAGACCCAGTACTTC

V gene: TRBV19
D gene: -
J gene: TRBJ2-1
CDR3 length: 16
clone size: once
CDR3 protein: CASSIRSVGSYNEQFF
CDR3 DNA: TGTGCCAGTAGTATCCGCAGTGTTGGCTCCTACAATGAGCAGTTCTTC

V gene: TRBV5-1
D gene: TRBD2
J gene: TRBJ2-3
CDR3 length: 16
clone size: -
CDR3 protein: CASSLGLAGGTDTQYF
CDR3 DNA: TGCGCCAGCAGCTTGGGGCTAGCGGGGGGGACAGATACGCAGTATTTT

V gene: TRBV1
D gene: -
J gene: TRBJ1-6
CDR3 length: 16
clone size: -
CDR3 protein: CTSSRSVQGDYSPLHF
CDR3 DNA: TGCACCAGCAGCCGTTCAGTTCAGGGGGATTATTCACCCCTCCACTTT

V gene: TRBV6-5
D gene: -
J gene: TRBJ2-7
CDR3 length: 11
clone size: -
CDR3 protein: CASNRVNEQYF
CDR3 DNA: TGTGCCAGCAACAGGGTGAACGAGCAGTACTTC

V gene: TRBV9
D gene: -
J gene: TRBJ1-1
CDR3 length: 14
clone size: -
CDR3 protein: CASTVLLRDTEAFF
CDR3 DNA: TGTGCCAGCACGGTCCTACTTCGGGACACTGAAGCTTTCTTT

V gene: TRBV28
D gene: -
J gene: TRBJ2-1
CDR3 length: 16
clone size: -
CDR3 protein: CATRGKPGSSYNEQFF
CDR3 DNA: TGTGCCACCCGAGGAAAGCCGGGGAGCTCCTACAATGAGCAGTTCTTC